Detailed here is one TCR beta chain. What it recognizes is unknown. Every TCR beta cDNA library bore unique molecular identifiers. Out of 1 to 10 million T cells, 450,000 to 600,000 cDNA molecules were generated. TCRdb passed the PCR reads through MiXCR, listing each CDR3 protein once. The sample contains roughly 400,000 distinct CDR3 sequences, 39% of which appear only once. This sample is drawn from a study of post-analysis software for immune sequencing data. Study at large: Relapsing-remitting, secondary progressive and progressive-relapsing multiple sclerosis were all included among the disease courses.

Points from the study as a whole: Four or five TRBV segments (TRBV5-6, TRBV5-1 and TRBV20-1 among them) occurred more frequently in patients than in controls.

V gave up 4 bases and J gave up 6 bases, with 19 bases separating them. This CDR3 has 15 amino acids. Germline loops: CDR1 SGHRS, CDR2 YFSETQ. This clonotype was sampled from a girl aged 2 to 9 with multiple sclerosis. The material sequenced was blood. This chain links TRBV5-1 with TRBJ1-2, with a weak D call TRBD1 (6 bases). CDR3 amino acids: CASSRLRGSLDGYTF. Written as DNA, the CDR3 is TGCGCCAGCAGCCGACTCAGGGGTTCACTGGATGGCTACACCTTC.